A selection of T cell receptor beta chains follows, all from one sample in a study of blood T cell repertoires in COVID-19. Libraries were prepared by immunoSEQ multiplex PCR; TCRdb keeps only in-frame clonotypes and omits some of them. The sample contains about 130,000 clones, 75% to 90% of which appear only once. The sample was PBMCs or T cells enriched from blood (not recorded which). These receptors all come from a man aged 30-40 years who had recovered from COVID-19. Each CDR3 is given with its conserved first and last residue. The D gene is left open where the match is weak. A row's size may be missing; if present it is once, few, many or a size class.

J: TRBJ2-6
D: .
size: .
V: TRBV7-3
DNA: TGTGCCAGCAGCTTAAATGTGGGCCCTGGGGCCAACGTCCTGACTTTC
CDR3: CASSLNVGPGANVLTF

J: TRBJ1-4
D: TRBD1
size: .
V: TRBV10-3
DNA: TGTGCCATCAGTGAGGCGACGGCCGGGACAGCTAATGAAAAACTGTTTTTT
CDR3: CAISEATAGTANEKLFF

J: TRBJ2-3
D: TRBD2
size: .
V: TRBV9
DNA: TGTGCCAGCAGCGTATACTTCGGGGGGGGTCCCGATACGCAGTATTTT
CDR3: CASSVYFGGGPDTQYF

J: TRBJ1-2
D: TRBD1
size: .
V: TRBV2
DNA: TGTGCCAGCAGGGGCGGACAGGGTAACTATGGCTACACCTTC
CDR3: CASRGGQGNYGYTF

J: TRBJ1-6
D: TRBD1
size: .
V: TRBV19
DNA: TGTGCCAGCGGACAGGGGAATTCACCCCTCCACTTT
CDR3: CASGQGNSPLHF

J: TRBJ1-2
D: TRBD1
size: .
V: TRBV5-1
DNA: TGCGCCAGCAGACTAAATCAGGGGGCGCGGTATGGCTACACCTTC
CDR3: CASRLNQGARYGYTF

J: TRBJ2-5
D: TRBD2
size: .
V: TRBV6-1
DNA: TGTGCCAGCAGTGTGGGGACTAGCGGGACCCACCAAGAGACCCAGTACTTC
CDR3: CASSVGTSGTHQETQYF

J: TRBJ2-5
D: .
size: .
V: TRBV10-3
DNA: TGTGCCATCAGTGAGACCACAGGGTCGGGTGAGACCCAGTACTTC
CDR3: CAISETTGSGETQYF

J: TRBJ1-4
D: .
size: .
V: TRBV14
DNA: TGTGCCAGCAGCCAAAACCTAAATGAAAAACTGTTTTTT
CDR3: CASSQNLNEKLFF

J: TRBJ2-1
D: TRBD2
size: .
V: TRBV27
DNA: TGTGCCAGCAGTTTTAGCGGGGGGGCCTACAATGAGCAGTTCTTC
CDR3: CASSFSGGAYNEQFF

J: TRBJ2-1
D: .
size: .
V: TRBV5-1
DNA: TGCGCCAGCAGCTTGCAGGGCCCTGCGTACAATGAGCAGTTCTTC
CDR3: CASSLQGPAYNEQFF

J: TRBJ1-5
D: TRBD1
size: few
V: TRBV6-5
DNA: TGTGCCAGCAACCTCGGACAGGGCCATCAGCCCCAGCATTTT
CDR3: CASNLGQGHQPQHF

J: TRBJ2-1
D: TRBD2
size: .
V: TRBV10-1
DNA: TGCGCCAGCAGTGGACAACTAGCGGGGGGAAATGAGCAGTTCTTC
CDR3: CASSGQLAGGNEQFF

J: TRBJ2-5
D: TRBD2
size: .
V: TRBV5-1
DNA: TGCGCCAGCAGCTTGGCCACGTCTAGCGGGAGTCGAGAGACCCAGTACTTC
CDR3: CASSLATSSGSRETQYF

J: TRBJ1-4
D: .
size: .
V: TRBV6-5
DNA: TGTGCCAGCAGTCCAAGGGGGGAAAAACTGTTTTTT
CDR3: CASSPRGEKLFF

J: TRBJ1-1
D: TRBD1
size: .
V: TRBV19
DNA: TGTGCCAGTAGTCCCAGACAGGGCGGCCCTACTGAAGCTTTCTTT
CDR3: CASSPRQGGPTEAFF

J: TRBJ2-7
D: .
size: .
V: TRBV5-4
DNA: TGTGCCAGCAGCTTGGGAGGGCACTACGAGCAGTACTTC
CDR3: CASSLGGHYEQYF

J: TRBJ2-1
D: TRBD2
size: .
V: TRBV5-1
DNA: TGCGCCAGCAGTTTTGGACTAGAGAGTGAGCAGTTCTTC
CDR3: CASSFGLESEQFF

J: TRBJ2-1
D: TRBD2
size: .
V: TRBV10-3
DNA: TGTGCCATCAGTGCCGCCGGGACTAGCGGATTTCCGAGCGAGCAGTTCTTC
CDR3: CAISAAGTSGFPSEQFF

J: TRBJ1-1
D: .
size: .
V: TRBV5-1
DNA: TGCGCCAGCACCCCTTTCGATAGGAACACTGAAGCTTTCTTT
CDR3: CASTPFDRNTEAFF

J: TRBJ1-5
D: .
size: .
V: TRBV19
DNA: TGTGCCAGTAGCACAGTGGTGAATCAGCCCCAGCATTTT
CDR3: CASSTVVNQPQHF

J: TRBJ1-2
D: TRBD1
size: .
V: TRBV2
DNA: TGTGCCAGCACCATCCCGGGACAGAAGGTCTATGGCTACACCTTC
CDR3: CASTIPGQKVYGYTF

J: TRBJ2-2
D: .
size: .
V: TRBV5-6
DNA: TGTGCCAGCAGCCCTGGACAGAACACCGGGGAGCTGTTTTTT
CDR3: CASSPGQNTGELFF

J: TRBJ1-5
D: .
size: .
V: TRBV13
DNA: TGTGCCAGCAGCTTGGCCCAGGGGCAGCCCCAGCATTTT
CDR3: CASSLAQGQPQHF

J: TRBJ1-3
D: .
size: .
V: TRBV9
DNA: TGTGCCAGCAGCGTAACAGTCGGGGAAATCTCTGGAAACACCATATATTTT
CDR3: CASSVTVGEISGNTIYF

J: TRBJ1-1
D: .
size: once
V: TRBV12-3/TRBV12-4
DNA: TGTGCCAGCAGCGGGAGAGGATCGGGAGCTTTCTTT
CDR3: CASSGRGSGAFF

J: TRBJ2-5
D: .
size: .
V: TRBV10-2
DNA: TGCGCCACCCGGGACAACAAAGAGACCCAGTACTTC
CDR3: CATRDNKETQYF

J: TRBJ2-7
D: TRBD2
size: .
V: TRBV13
DNA: TGTGCCAGCAGCTTACACGATGGCCGACTAGCGGGAGGGGGCCTCTACGAGCAGTACTTC
CDR3: CASSLHDGRLAGGGLYEQYF

J: TRBJ1-1
D: TRBD1
size: .
V: TRBV18
DNA: TGTGCCAGCTCACCGGGACAGGGTTACGCTGAAGCTTTCTTT
CDR3: CASSPGQGYAEAFF

J: TRBJ2-3
D: .
size: .
V: TRBV30
DNA: TGTGCCCATGAGGGGGTCAGAGACACAGATACGCAGTATTTT
CDR3: CAHEGVRDTDTQYF

J: TRBJ1-2
D: TRBD1
size: .
V: TRBV14
DNA: TGTGCCAGCAGCCAAAGACAGGGTACGGTGGTGGACTTC
CDR3: CASSQRQGTVVDF

J: TRBJ1-1
D: TRBD1
size: .
V: TRBV12-3/TRBV12-4
DNA: TGTGCCAGCAGTAAACAGGGGACTGAAGCTTTCTTT
CDR3: CASSKQGTEAFF

J: TRBJ2-3
D: TRBD2
size: .
V: TRBV10-1
DNA: TGCGCCAGCAGTGGAGGGACTAGCGTTTCTAGCACAGATACGCAGTATTTT
CDR3: CASSGGTSVSSTDTQYF

J: TRBJ2-2
D: TRBD1
size: .
V: TRBV9
DNA: TGTGCCAGCAGCATATCCGGGACAGGGGAGAACGGGGAGCTGTTTTTT
CDR3: CASSISGTGENGELFF

J: TRBJ2-7
D: TRBD1
size: .
V: TRBV4-1
DNA: TGCGCCAGCAGCGCGACGGGACAGGGGGGAAAGGGCGAGCAGTACTTC
CDR3: CASSATGQGGKGEQYF

J: TRBJ2-7
D: .
size: .
V: TRBV5-1
DNA: TGCGCCAGCAGCTTGGATGACAGTAGGACCTACGAGCAGTACTTC
CDR3: CASSLDDSRTYEQYF

J: TRBJ2-1
D: TRBD1
size: .
V: TRBV4-1
DNA: TGCGCCAGCAGCCAAGATGCGCAGAGGGGGCGAGGGAATGAGCAGTTCTTC
CDR3: CASSQDAQRGRGNEQFF

J: TRBJ1-2
D: .
size: .
V: TRBV19
DNA: TGTGCCAGTAGTATGGGGCAGGCTGGGGGCTACACCTTC
CDR3: CASSMGQAGGYTF

J: TRBJ1-6
D: .
size: .
V: TRBV2
DNA: TGTGCCAGCAGAACACTCCAGGGATCCTATAATTCACCCCTCCACTTT
CDR3: CASRTLQGSYNSPLHF

J: TRBJ2-5
D: .
size: .
V: TRBV2
DNA: TGTGCCAGCAGTGATCGGGCAGCGGGGACCCAGTACTTC
CDR3: CASSDRAAGTQYF

J: TRBJ1-1
D: .
size: .
V: TRBV10-3
DNA: TGTGCCATCAGTGAGTCGGGCAGCCTGAACACTGAAGCTTTCTTT
CDR3: CAISESGSLNTEAFF

J: TRBJ1-1
D: .
size: .
V: TRBV19
DNA: TGTGCCAGTAGTACATTACACAGAGAAGCTTTCTTT
CDR3: CASSTLHREAFF